This T cell receptor (beta chain) was documented in a study of cytomegalovirus exposure and HLA in healthy donors. Between the trimmed V and J ends, which lost 5 bases and 6 bases, there was a span of 11 bases. This CDR3 is 14 amino acids long. Germline lookup yields CDR1 MNHEY and CDR2 SMNVEV (reference sequence). PCR amplification relied on 60 Vbeta primers (plus 13 Jbeta primers). Here immunoSEQ multiplex PCR was the method, and the copy in TCRdb shows in-frame clones only, minus some. Here the sample spans 150,000 to 200,000 clones, roughly 78% being singletons. The chain recombines TRBV27 with TRBJ1-6; no clear D. Material for sequencing was PBMCs. The receptor was isolated from a woman aged 25 to 39 in good health and CMV-seronegative. DNA for the CDR3: TGTGCCAGCAGTCTTTGGCTTTTTAATTCACCCCTCCACTTT. This encodes CASSLWLFNSPLHF.